This entry lists 12 T cell receptor beta chains sequenced from one sample in a study of T cell changes during pregnancy in multiple sclerosis. Only in-frame clones appear in the TCRdb table, and some are missing; sequencing was by immunoSEQ multiplex PCR. The sample carries around 69,000 clones, approximately 90% recorded once. The specimen comprised peripheral blood, sampled in the third trimester of pregnancy. The receptors shown here come from a female donor with multiple sclerosis, enrolled in a pregnancy study.

The chain is built from TRBV7-2 and TRBJ2-7; D is perhaps TRBD2 (6 bases). The CDR3 is 14 amino acids. V shed 3 bases and J shed 2 bases, with 11 bases lying between them. Germline V gene sequence: CDR1 SGHTA, CDR2 FQGNSA. The CDR3 DNA reads as TGTGCCAGCAGCTTCGGGAGCGAGACCTACGAGCAGTACTTC. It codes for CASSFGSETYEQYF.

V usage is TRBV4-3 and J usage is TRBJ2-3; TRBD2 matches 9 bases. The V and J ends lost 2 bases and 0 bases, in that order; junction bases with no gene match: 6. The germline V gene has CDR1 LGHNA and CDR2 YSLEER. There are 17 residues in the CDR3. The CDR3 is CASSQNPSGTSTDTQYF. In DNA, the CDR3 is TGCGCCAGCAGCCAAAACCCTAGCGGGACTAGCACAGATACGCAGTATTTT.

This clone was picked up one time. The chain combines TRBV19 with TRBJ2-2; D is perhaps TRBD2 (6 bases). Trimming removed 5 bases at V and 1 base at J, with 8 bases between. This CDR3 contains 14 residues. Germline lookup yields CDR1 LNHDA and CDR2 SQIVND (reference sequence). CDR3 loop: CASSYGRNTGELFF. The CDR3 DNA follows: TGTGCCAGTAGTTACGGGAGGAACACCGGGGAGCTGTTTTTT.

The V call is TRBV9, the J call TRBJ2-1; the match to TRBD2 covers 12 bases. The CDR3 length is 15 residues. V lost 0 bases, J lost 9 bases, and 4 bases stayed unmatched. Per the germline V gene, CDR1 is SGDLS and CDR2 is YYNGEE. The CDR3 loop reads CASSVGTSGRFEQFF. In DNA, the CDR3 is TGTGCCAGCAGCGTAGGAACTAGCGGGAGGTTTGAGCAGTTCTTC.

Comment on this clone: The DNA is omitted, as the CDR3 cannot be located on it reliably, and the CDR3 follows TCRdb's listing. The chain has TRBV28 and TRBJ2-7; the DNA was not compared with TRBD1, the D call given in the table. The CDR3 totals 16 residues, both ends included. CDR1 is MDHEN and CDR2 is SYDVKM in the germline V gene. The CDR3 reads CASSSSPGTGSYEQYF.

This clone was counted a single time. The chain joins TRBV6-1 to TRBJ2-7; TRBD2 is a possible D gene (6 bases). Between the trimmed V and J ends, which lost 4 bases and 5 bases, there was a span of 15 bases. The germline V gene has CDR1 MNHNS and CDR2 SASEGT. CDR3 length: 14 amino acids. CDR3 sequence reads: CASSAAGGFDEQYF. For the CDR3, the DNA is TGTGCCAGCAGTGCCGCCGGGGGATTCGACGAGCAGTACTTC.

The gene calls are TRBV7-9 and TRBJ1-1; D remains unclear. Germline assignment: CDR1 SEHNR and CDR2 FQNEAQ (reference sequence). The length of the CDR3 is 13 residues. V lost 0 bases, J lost 11 bases, and 13 bases lay in between. CDR3: CASSLASGLEAFF. CDR3 DNA sequence: TGTGCCAGCAGCTTAGCGTCTGGTTTAGAGGCTTTCTTT.

This chain connects TRBV15 to TRBJ2-1, with 11 bases identical to TRBD2. V gave up 0 bases and J gave up 7 bases; unmatched junction bases: 5. Germline CDR1 LNHNV, CDR2 YYDKDF (reference sequence). The CDR3 runs to 16 residues. The CDR3 sequence: CATSRELAGERNEQFF. The CDR3 nucleotides are TGTGCCACCAGCAGAGAACTAGCGGGAGAGAGGAATGAGCAGTTCTTC.

The chain couples TRBV18 to TRBJ2-6; D not resolved. Germline CDR1 reads KGHSH; CDR2 reads LQKENI. Between the trimmed V and J ends, which lost 6 bases and 0 bases, there was a span of 9 bases. CDR3 length: 15 amino acids. As DNA, the CDR3 is TGTGCCAGCTCGCCAAAGAGCTCTGGGGCCAACGTCCTGACTTTC. Translated, it gives CASSPKSSGANVLTF.

CDR3 sequence: CASHRTGSNTGELFF. The CDR3 DNA sequence: TGTGCCAGCCACCGGACAGGGTCTAACACCGGGGAGCTGTTTTTT. The chain employs TRBV7-9 and TRBJ2-2, with TRBD1 matching 8 bases. CDR3 length: 15 amino acids. J was trimmed by 2 bases and V by 8 bases; bases with no gene match: 7. CDR1 is SEHNR and CDR2 is FQNEAQ in the germline V gene (reference sequence).

The chain links TRBV19 to TRBJ1-5; maybe TRBD1 (6 bases). The germline V and J ends were trimmed by 7 bases and 3 bases, with 19 bases remaining between them. This CDR3 is built from 16 residues. Per the germline V gene, CDR1 is LNHDA and CDR2 is SQIVND (reference sequence). For the CDR3, the DNA is TGTGCCAGTACCTTCCGGACAGAAGACCACAATCAGCCCCAGCATTTT. As protein: CASTFRTEDHNQPQHF.

The chain links TRBV5-1 to TRBJ2-5; no clear D gene. Trimming cost V 0 bases and J 2 bases, with 5 bases left between them. The CDR3 totals 13 residues. The germline V gene encodes CDR1 SGHRS and CDR2 YFSETQ. The CDR3 region is CASSLVVQETQYF. CDR3 coding DNA: TGCGCCAGCAGCTTGGTTGTACAAGAGACCCAGTACTTC.